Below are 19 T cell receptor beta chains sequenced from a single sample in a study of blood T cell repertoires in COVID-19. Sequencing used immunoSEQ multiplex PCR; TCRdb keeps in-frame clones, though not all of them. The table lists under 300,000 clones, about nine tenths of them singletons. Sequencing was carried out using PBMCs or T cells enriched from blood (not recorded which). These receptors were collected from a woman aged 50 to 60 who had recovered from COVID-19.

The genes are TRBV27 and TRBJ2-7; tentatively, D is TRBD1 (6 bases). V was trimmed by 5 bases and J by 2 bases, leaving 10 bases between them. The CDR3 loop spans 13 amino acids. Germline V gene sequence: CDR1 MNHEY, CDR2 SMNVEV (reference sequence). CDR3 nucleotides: TGTGCCAGCAGTGCCCGGGACACCTACGAGCAGTACTTC. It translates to CASSARDTYEQYF.

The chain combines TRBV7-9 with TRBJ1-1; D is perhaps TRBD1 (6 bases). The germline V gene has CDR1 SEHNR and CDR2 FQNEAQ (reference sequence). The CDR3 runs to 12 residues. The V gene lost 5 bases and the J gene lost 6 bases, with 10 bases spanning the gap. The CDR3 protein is CASSQGGAEAFF. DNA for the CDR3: TGTGCCAGCAGCCAAGGGGGGGCTGAAGCTTTCTTT.

This CDR3 is CSASSGATRNSPLHF. In DNA form, the CDR3 reads TGCAGTGCTAGTTCAGGGGCAACACGAAATTCACCCCTCCACTTT. The J gene is TRBJ1-6, the V gene TRBV20-1; tentatively, D is TRBD1 (6 bases). The CDR3 is 15 residues long. V lost 3 bases and J lost 7, with 16 bases in between. In germline, CDR1 is DFQATT, CDR2 SNEGSKA (reference sequence).

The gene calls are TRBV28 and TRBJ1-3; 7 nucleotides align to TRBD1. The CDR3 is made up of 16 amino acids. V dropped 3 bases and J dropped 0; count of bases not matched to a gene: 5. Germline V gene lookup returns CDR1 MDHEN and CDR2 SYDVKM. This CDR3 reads CASSLAGQTSGNTIYF. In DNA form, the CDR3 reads TGTGCCAGCAGTTTGGCGGGACAGACCTCTGGAAACACCATATATTTT.

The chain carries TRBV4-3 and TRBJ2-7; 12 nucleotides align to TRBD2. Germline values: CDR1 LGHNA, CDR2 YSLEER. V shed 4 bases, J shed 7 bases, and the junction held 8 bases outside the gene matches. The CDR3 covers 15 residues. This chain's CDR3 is CASSPTTSGSREQYF. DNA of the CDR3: TGCGCCAGCAGCCCCACGACTAGCGGGAGTAGGGAGCAGTACTTC.

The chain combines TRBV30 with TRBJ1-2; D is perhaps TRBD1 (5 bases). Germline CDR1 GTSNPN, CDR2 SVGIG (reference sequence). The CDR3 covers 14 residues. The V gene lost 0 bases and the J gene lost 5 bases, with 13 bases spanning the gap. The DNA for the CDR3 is TGTGCCTGGAGTGTACTGGAGACAGTATATGGCTACACCTTC. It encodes CAWSVLETVYGYTF.

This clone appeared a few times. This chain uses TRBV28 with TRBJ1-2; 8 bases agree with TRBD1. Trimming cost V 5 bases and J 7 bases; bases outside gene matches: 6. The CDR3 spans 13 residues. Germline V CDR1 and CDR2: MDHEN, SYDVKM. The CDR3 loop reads CASSPGQGRGYTF. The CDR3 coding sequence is TGTGCCAGCAGTCCTGGACAGGGTCGTGGCTACACCTTC.

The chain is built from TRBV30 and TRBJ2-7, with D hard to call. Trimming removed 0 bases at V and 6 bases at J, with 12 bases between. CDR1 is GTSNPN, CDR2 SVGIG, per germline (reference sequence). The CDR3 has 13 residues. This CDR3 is CAWSVGQSGEQYF. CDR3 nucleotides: TGTGCCTGGAGTGTTGGGCAGTCCGGCGAGCAGTACTTC.

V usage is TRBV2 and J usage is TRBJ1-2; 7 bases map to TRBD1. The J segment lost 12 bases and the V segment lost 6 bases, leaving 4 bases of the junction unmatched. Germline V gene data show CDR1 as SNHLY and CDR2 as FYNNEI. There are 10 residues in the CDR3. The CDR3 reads CASRGQAHTF. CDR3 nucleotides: TGTGCCAGCAGAGGACAGGCGCACACCTTC.

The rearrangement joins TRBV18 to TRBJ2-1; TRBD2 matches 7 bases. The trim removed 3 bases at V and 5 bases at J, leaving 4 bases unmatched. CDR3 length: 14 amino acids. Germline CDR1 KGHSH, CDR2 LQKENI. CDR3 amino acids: CASSPRGTDNEQFF. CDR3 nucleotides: TGTGCCAGCTCACCGCGGGGGACTGACAATGAGCAGTTCTTC.

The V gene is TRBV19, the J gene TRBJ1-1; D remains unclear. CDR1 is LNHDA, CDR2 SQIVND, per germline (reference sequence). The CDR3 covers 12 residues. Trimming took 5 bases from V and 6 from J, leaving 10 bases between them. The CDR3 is CASSSGGPEAFF. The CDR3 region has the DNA TGTGCCAGTAGTTCAGGAGGCCCTGAAGCTTTCTTT.

Written as DNA, the CDR3 is TGTGCCAGCAGTGAAGCGCTAGCGGGAGGGAGGGAGACCCAGTACTTC. Amino acid sequence: CASSEALAGGRETQYF. The chain combines TRBV2 with TRBJ2-5; 12 positions agree with TRBD2. Germline trimming cut 0 bases from V and 5 bases from J; bases unmatched to any gene: 4. Germline V lookup: CDR1 SNHLY, CDR2 FYNNEI. This CDR3 has 16 residues. Drawing the rest from reference TRBV2 and TRBJ2-5, the complete variable domain is EPEVTQTPSHQVTQMGQEVILRCVPISNHLYFYWYRQILGQKVEFLVSFYNNEISEKSEIFDDQFSVERPDGSNFTLKIRSTKLEDSAMYFCASSEALAGGRETQYFGPGTRLLVL.

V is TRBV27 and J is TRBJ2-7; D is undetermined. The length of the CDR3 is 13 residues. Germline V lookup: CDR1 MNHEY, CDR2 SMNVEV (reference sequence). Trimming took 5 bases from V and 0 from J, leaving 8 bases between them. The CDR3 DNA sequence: TGTGCCAGCAGTCTTCATAGCTCCTACGAGCAGTACTTC. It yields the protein CASSLHSSYEQYF.

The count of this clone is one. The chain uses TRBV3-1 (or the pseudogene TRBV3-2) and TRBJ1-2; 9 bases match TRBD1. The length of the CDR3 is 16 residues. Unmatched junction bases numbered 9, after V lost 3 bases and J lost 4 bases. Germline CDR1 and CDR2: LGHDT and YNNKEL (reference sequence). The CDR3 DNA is TGTGCCAGCAGCCATCGGACAGGGGCAATTACCTATGGCTACACCTTC. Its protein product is CASSHRTGAITYGYTF.

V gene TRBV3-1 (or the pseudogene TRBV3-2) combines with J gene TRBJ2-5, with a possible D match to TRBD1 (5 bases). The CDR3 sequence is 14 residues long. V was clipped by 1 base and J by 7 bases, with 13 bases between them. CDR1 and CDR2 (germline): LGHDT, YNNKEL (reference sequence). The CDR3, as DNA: TGTGCCAGCAGCCAAGCAGGGCGGCCTGGGACCCAGTACTTC. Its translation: CASSQAGRPGTQYF.

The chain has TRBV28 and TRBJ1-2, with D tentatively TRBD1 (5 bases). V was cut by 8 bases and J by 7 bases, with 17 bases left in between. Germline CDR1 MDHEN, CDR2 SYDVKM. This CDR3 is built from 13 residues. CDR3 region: CASYGTPVFGYTF. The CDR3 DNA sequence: TGTGCCAGCTACGGGACTCCCGTCTTTGGCTACACCTTC.

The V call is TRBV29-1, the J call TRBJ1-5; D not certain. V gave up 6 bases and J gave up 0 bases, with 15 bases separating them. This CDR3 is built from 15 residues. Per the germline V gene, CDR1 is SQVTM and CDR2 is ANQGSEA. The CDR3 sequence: CSVGGSQNSNQPQHF. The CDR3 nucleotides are TGCAGCGTCGGAGGCAGTCAAAATAGCAATCAGCCCCAGCATTTT.

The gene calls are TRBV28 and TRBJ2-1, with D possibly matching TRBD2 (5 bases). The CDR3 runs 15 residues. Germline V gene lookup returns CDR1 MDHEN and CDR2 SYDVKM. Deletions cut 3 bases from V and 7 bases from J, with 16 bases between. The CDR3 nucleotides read TGTGCCAGCAGTTTCCCGGGGAACGTCCGGAATGAGCAGTTCTTC. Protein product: CASSFPGNVRNEQFF.

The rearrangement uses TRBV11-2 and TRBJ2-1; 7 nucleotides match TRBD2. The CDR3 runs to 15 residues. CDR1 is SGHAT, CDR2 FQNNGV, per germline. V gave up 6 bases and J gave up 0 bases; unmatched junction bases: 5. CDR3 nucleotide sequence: TGTGCCAGCAGTTATAGCGGGTTCTCCTACAATGAGCAGTTCTTC. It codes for CASSYSGFSYNEQFF.